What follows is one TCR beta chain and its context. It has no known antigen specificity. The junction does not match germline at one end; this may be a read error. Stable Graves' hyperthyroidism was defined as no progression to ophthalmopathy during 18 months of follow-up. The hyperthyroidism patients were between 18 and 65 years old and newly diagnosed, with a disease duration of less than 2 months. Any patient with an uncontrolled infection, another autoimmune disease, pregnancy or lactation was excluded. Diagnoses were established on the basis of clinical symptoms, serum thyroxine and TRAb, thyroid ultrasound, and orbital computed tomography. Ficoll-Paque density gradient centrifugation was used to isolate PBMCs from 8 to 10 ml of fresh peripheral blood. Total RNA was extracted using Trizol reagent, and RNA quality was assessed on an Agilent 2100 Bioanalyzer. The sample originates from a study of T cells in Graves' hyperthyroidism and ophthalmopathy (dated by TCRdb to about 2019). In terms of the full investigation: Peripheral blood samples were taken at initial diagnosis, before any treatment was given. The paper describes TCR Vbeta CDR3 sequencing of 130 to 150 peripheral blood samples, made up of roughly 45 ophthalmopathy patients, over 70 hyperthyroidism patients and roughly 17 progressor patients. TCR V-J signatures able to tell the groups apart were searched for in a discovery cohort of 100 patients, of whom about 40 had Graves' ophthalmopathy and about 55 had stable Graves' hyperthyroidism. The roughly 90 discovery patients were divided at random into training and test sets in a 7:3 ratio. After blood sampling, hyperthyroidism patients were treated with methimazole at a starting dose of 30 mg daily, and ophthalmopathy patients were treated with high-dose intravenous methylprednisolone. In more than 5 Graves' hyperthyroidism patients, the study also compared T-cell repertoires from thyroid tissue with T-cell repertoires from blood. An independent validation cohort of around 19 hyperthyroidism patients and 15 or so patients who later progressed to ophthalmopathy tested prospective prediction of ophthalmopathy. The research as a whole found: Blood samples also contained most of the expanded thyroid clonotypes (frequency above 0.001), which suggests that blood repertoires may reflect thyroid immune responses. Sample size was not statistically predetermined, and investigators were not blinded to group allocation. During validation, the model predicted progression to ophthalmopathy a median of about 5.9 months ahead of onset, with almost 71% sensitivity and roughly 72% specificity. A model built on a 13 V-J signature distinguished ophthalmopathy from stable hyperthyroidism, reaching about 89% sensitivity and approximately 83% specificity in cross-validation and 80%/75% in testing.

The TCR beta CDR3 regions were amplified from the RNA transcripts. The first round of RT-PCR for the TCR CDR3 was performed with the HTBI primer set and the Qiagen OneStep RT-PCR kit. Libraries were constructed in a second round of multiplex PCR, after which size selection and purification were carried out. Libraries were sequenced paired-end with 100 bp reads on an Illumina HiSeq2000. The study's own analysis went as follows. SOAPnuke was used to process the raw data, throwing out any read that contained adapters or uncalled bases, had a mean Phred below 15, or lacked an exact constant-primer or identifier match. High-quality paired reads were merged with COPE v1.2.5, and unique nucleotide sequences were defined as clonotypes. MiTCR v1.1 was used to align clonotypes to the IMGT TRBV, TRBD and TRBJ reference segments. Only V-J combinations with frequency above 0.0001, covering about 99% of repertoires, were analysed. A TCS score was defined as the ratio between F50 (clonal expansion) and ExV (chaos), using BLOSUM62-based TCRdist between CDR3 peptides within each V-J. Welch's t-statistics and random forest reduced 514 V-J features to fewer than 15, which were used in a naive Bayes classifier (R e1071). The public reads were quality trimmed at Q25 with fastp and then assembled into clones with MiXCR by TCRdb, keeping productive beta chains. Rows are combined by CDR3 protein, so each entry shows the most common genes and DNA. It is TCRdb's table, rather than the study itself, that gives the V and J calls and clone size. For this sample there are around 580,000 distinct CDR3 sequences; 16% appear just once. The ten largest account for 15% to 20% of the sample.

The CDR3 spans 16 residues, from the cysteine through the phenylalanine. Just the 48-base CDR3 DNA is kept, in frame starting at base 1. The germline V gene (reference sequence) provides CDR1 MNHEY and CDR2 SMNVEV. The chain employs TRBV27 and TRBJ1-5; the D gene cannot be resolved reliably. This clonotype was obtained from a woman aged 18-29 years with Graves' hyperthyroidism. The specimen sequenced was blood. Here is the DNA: TGTGCCAGCAGTATATCCGGACTAGCACGCAATCAGCCCCAGCATTTT. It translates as CASSISGLARNQPQHF.